This T cell receptor (beta chain) appears in the sequencing data of a study of blood T cell repertoires in COVID-19. As for the study in general: Collection of acute and convalescent COVID-19 samples took place in the United States, Italy and Spain.

The table lists this clone with a count of one. Original processing notes: Amplification with reference gene primers provided the estimates of nucleated cell counts. The repertoire was sequenced with immunoSEQ multiplex PCR; TCRdb's copy has only in-frame clones and lacks some. V, J and clone size are those of that table, while D and trimming were read from the DNA. Here the sample spans about 210,000 clones, roughly 90% being singletons. CDR3 length: 16 residues. Germline assignment: CDR1 SGHAT and CDR2 FQNNGV. Trimming removed 0 bases from V and 0 bases from J, with 12 bases in between. Resolution of symptoms, clearance, or two negative PCRs was present in recovered Cohort 3 donors.

Input material: PBMCs or T cells enriched from blood (not recorded which). The clonotype was recovered from a woman younger than 35 who had recovered from COVID-19. This chain connects TRBV11-2 to TRBJ2-7; perhaps TRBD2 as D (7 bases). DNA of the CDR3: TGTGCCAGCAGCTTAGAGGGCGGGGGACACTCCTACGAGCAGTACTTC. Its translation is CASSLEGGGHSYEQYF.